A single TCR beta chain is shown here with its context. Its antigen remains unidentified. The data are from a study of OX40 agonist ivuxolimab in advanced cancers. The overall study: Ivuxolimab was delivered to patients intravenously every 2 weeks at doses spanning 0.01 to 10 mg/kg. Three patients got partial responses; one had hepatocellular carcinoma and two had cutaneous melanoma. Overall study results and limits: What antigens the expanded peripheral T cells recognized was never established.

Clones were read by immunoSEQ multiplex PCR, and TCRdb kept only the in-frame ones, dropping some. This table holds about 80,000 clones, over 75% found once. This CDR3 region has 14 residues. Germline assignment: CDR1 SGHRS and CDR2 YFSETQ. Trimming left V 0 bases short and J 3 bases short, with 9 bases between. The sample consisted of CD4+ or CD8+ T cells sorted from blood, taken in a trial of the OX40 agonist ivuxolimab. This chain joins TRBV5-1 and TRBJ2-5, with D hard to call. This sequence originates from an adult with an advanced solid tumor such as melanoma, head and neck, liver or kidney cancer. The CDR3 is CASSLAGWEETQYF. CDR3 bases: TGCGCCAGCAGCTTGGCCGGGTGGGAAGAGACCCAGTACTTC.